This TCR beta chain was sequenced during a study of shared clonotypes between healthy human individuals (dated by TCRdb to the early 2020s). At the level of the whole study: A couple of women and a few men aged 18 to 49 years were included in the cohort. For each donor, CD4 naive and CD4 memory were each given three plates, CD8 naive was given two plates, and CD8 memory was given one plate. Blood TCR repertoires of five healthy adults were deeply sequenced to estimate repertoire size and the extent of clonotype sharing between individuals. To increase sequencing depth and limit assay-specific biases, different laboratories used diverse techniques to prepare libraries and sequence TCR repertoires. Each donor's leukapheresis produced roughly between about 0.9 and 9.5 billion PBMCs. Overall study results and their limits: Incomplete sequencing was indicated by rarefaction of sorted-subset datasets, despite the large sequencing depth. Sampling was restricted to blood, and TCR repertoires in tissues likely differ from the TCR repertoires found in blood. Naive subsets generally had larger estimated clonotype richness than memory subsets. Pairwise subsampling indicated that sequencing depth was expected to affect the degree of clonotype sharing among donors. Because the study included a small number of donors, the genetic and exposure-history diversity represented was limited. When a handful of donors were compared, the shared fraction of clonotypes was around 5.1% for naive CD4, 3.5% for naive CD8, 2% to 2.5% for memory CD4, and roughly 0.4% for memory CD8. Compared with non-shared clonotypes, clonotypes shared by all four sorted-subset donors had higher generation probabilities.

Taken from the germline V gene, the CDR1 and CDR2 loops are ENHRY and SYGVKD. Counted from cysteine to phenylalanine, this CDR3 has 13 amino acids. Here the CDR3 DNA is all that survives: 39 bases in frame from base 1. V gives up 3 bases and J gives up 1 base, and the segment between their germline ends measures 6 bases. TCR CDR3 regions were amplified from genomic DNA by multiplex PCR using the deep immunoSEQ assay. For each cell subset, the extracted genomic DNA was distributed evenly across all wells of several immunoSEQ 96-well plates, and each plate served as one replicate. For sorted subsets, each replicate PCR was loaded with approximately 200 ng genomic DNA, equivalent to 25,000 to 35,000 T cell genomes. Purified libraries were quantified with a Qubit 3.0 fluorometer, sized on a Bioanalyzer 2100, and re-quantified with the KAPA Library Quantification kit. A separate single-read 150-cycle Illumina NextSeq 550 flow cell was used to sequence each immunoSEQ 96-well plate. In the source study's methods: Because the immunoSEQ output held only junctional sequences and lacked quality scores, the filtering could not match the filtering applied to full-length reads. Sequences were annotated with PyIR, a Python wrapper for IgBLAST v1.9, using IMGT germline references to assign V/J genes and CDR3. Any read was removed if the V/J assignment was weak (E-value above 1e-6), the CDR3 was missing, or the read contained stop codons, out-of-frame junctions, or ambiguous translated residues. V3J clonotypes were defined by identical inferred V gene, J gene, and CDR3 amino acid sequence. Percentage overlap between repertoires was calculated by dividing the number of shared unique clonotypes by the size of the smaller repertoire. Three approaches were used to assess repertoire richness: RTK rarefaction, the Chao1 estimator, and Recon v2.1 estimates of unobserved clonotypes. Generation probabilities were computed with OLGA for all TCRbeta clonotypes obtained by the gDNA method from a handful of donors. TCRdb re-hosts the immuneACCESS table, in-frame sequences only. Its copies lack some clones; in the studies checked, an unresolved V gene accounts for under half of them, and the cause for the rest is not known. D and trimming come from the DNA, and the V and J calls and clone size come from that table. Here the sample has about 2.2 million clones; approximately 92% occur a single time. Over 1.5% of the sample belongs to the ten largest clones.

Turning to this clone: Its target antigen remains unknown. No quality values exist for individual bases; no much larger clone is one base distant.

CD8 naive samples were obtained by positive selection for CCR7 among CD45RO-negative cells, yielding a CD45RA+CCR7+ population from which TemRA cells were excluded. The donors were healthy, HIV-negative adults who had no recently reported acute infections or vaccinations. Every donor was a Caucasian adult living in Nashville, Tennessee, USA. After blood collection by leukapheresis, PBMCs were isolated using Ficoll-Histopaque density gradient centrifugation and then cryopreserved in the vapor phase of liquid nitrogen. Purity and quantity of every magnetically sorted T cell population were checked by analytical flow cytometry. Genomic DNA was isolated from every sorted fraction and measured by UV absorbance on a Nanodrop 2000c.

The sequence derives from a man aged 18 to 29 in good health. Some clones in this sample may be carry-over from other donors' samples. Input material: naive CD8+ T cells from PBMCs. Taken with the paper, the label for cell subset or site translates to: CD45RA+CCR7+. The rearrangement combines TRBV10-3 with TRBJ2-5; the best D guess is TRBD1, with 5 bases matching. The CDR3 protein: CAISEQVQETQYF. The base sequence is TGTGCCATCAGTGAACAGGTCCAAGAGACCCAGTACTTC.